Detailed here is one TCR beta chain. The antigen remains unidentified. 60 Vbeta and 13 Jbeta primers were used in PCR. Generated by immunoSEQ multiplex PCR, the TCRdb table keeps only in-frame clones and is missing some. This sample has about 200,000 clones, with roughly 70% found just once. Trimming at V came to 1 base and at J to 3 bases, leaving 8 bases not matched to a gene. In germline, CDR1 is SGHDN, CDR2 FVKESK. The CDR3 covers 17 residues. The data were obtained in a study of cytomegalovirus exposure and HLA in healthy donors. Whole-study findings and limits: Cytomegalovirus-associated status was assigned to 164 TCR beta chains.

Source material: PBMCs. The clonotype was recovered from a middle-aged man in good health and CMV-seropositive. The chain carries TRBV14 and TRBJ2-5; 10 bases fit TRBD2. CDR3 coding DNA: TGTGCCAGCAGCCAAGTACGGTCGCTAGCGGGGGAAGAGACCCAGTACTTC. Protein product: CASSQVRSLAGEETQYF.